The rows below give T cell receptor beta chains drawn from one sample of a study of blood T cells in healthy people across ages. TCRdb re-called the 5' RACE reads through MiXCR, storing one row per CDR3 protein. This table has approximately 1,700,000 distinct CDR3 sequences, about two fifths appearing once. What was sequenced was blood. The receptors were sampled from a human donor in good health. CDR3s include the opening cysteine and the closing phenylalanine or tryptophan. D genes are given only for firm matches. Expanded clones are given a class, and other clones once, few, many or no size at all.

d_call	clone_size	v_call	j_call	cdr3_aa	cdr3_nt
TRBD2	.	TRBV4-1	TRBJ2-1	CASSSKIVELAGGPYNEQFF	TGCGCCAGCAGCTCCAAGATAGTGGAACTAGCGGGGGGCCCGTACAATGAGCAGTTCTTC
.	.	TRBV20-1	TRBJ2-3	CSAWDMGGDGTDTQYF	TGCAGTGCTTGGGATATGGGGGGCGATGGCACGGATACGCAGTATTTT
.	few	TRBV10-3	TRBJ1-6	CAANRESGSPLHF	TGTGCCGCCAACAGGGAGTCGGGTTCACCCCTCCACTTT
.	.	TRBV4-1	TRBJ2-3	CASSQGGLSTDTQYF	TGCGCCAGCAGCCAAGGAGGGCTAAGCACAGATACGCAGTATTTT
.	many	TRBV20-1	TRBJ2-1	CSAREREDLYNEQFF	TGCAGTGCTAGAGAGAGAGAGGACCTATACAATGAGCAGTTCTTC
TRBD1	few	TRBV6-1	TRBJ2-1	CASIPPRGWDNEQFF	TGTGCCAGCATTCCCCCCAGGGGGTGGGATAATGAGCAGTTCTTC
.	many	TRBV20-1	TRBJ2-7	CSGLGEDYEQYF	TGCAGTGGCCTCGGAGAGGACTACGAGCAGTACTTC
.	.	TRBV6-6	TRBJ1-4	CATTGFNEKLFF	TGTGCCACGACAGGCTTCAATGAAAAACTGTTTTTT
TRBD2	.	TRBV20-1	TRBJ2-5	CSASLGGGTETQYF	TGCAGTGCTAGTCTTGGCGGGGGTACAGAGACCCAGTACTTC
.	few	TRBV2	TRBJ2-7	CASIYSYEQYF	TGTGCCAGCATATACAGCTACGAGCAGTACTTC
.	.	TRBV20-1	TRBJ1-1	CSARVGIIYTDTEAFF	TGCAGTGCTAGAGTCGGGATAATCTACACGGACACTGAAGCTTTCTTT
.	.	TRBV6-4	TRBJ1-1	CASSDNSMNTEAFF	TGTGCCAGCAGTGACAACAGCATGAACACTGAAGCTTTCTTT
.	.	TRBV2	TRBJ1-5	CASSVQGGQPQHF	TGTGCCAGCAGTGTACAGGGAGGTCAGCCCCAGCATTTT
TRBD2	many	TRBV20-1	TRBJ2-3	CSARDEASGESDTQYF	TGCAGTGCTAGAGATGAGGCTAGCGGGGAATCAGATACGCAGTATTTT
.	.	TRBV20-1	TRBJ2-1	CSARGFVPKEYNEQFF	TGCAGTGCTAGGGGCTTCGTTCCCAAGGAGTACAATGAGCAGTTCTTC
.	few	TRBV10-3	TRBJ2-7	CAISDSRGPEQYF	TGTGCCATCAGTGATTCTAGGGGCCCCGAGCAGTACTTC
TRBD1	few	TRBV7-6	TRBJ1-5	CASSLEGGQYGNQPQHF	TGTGCCAGCAGCTTAGAGGGGGGACAGTACGGCAATCAGCCCCAGCATTTT
.	.	TRBV10-3	TRBJ2-1	CAISGDGRGTYNEQFF	TGTGCCATCAGTGGGGATGGCAGGGGAACCTACAATGAGCAGTTCTTC
.	few	TRBV15	TRBJ2-7	CATSRDSGGKTYEQYF	TGTGCCACCAGCAGAGATTCCGGCGGAAAGACCTACGAGCAGTACTTC
.	.	TRBV7-9	TRBJ2-5	CASSFRGGPSVLETQYF	TGTGCCAGCAGCTTTCGAGGCGGACCCTCGGTTTTGGAGACCCAGTACTTC
.	few	TRBV6-6	TRBJ1-4	CASSYEGHRNEKLFF	TGTGCCAGCAGTTACGAGGGGCACAGAAATGAAAAACTGTTTTTT
.	.	TRBV7-3	TRBJ1-6	CASSSLAGGSPLHF	TGTGCCAGCAGCTCCCTGGCCGGGGGTTCACCCCTCCACTTT
.	few	TRBV12-3/TRBV12-4	TRBJ1-5	CASSFWTPGHSNQPQHF	TGTGCCAGCAGTTTTTGGACACCTGGACATAGCAATCAGCCCCAGCATTTT
TRBD1	few	TRBV7-2	TRBJ1-2	CASSSRDRAVGYTF	TGTGCCAGCAGTTCCCGGGACAGGGCAGTAGGCTACACCTTC
TRBD1	.	TRBV5-1	TRBJ1-1	CASSARTGQNTEAFF	TGCGCCAGCAGCGCAAGGACAGGCCAGAACACTGAAGCTTTCTTT
TRBD1	many	TRBV28	TRBJ2-1	CASHRGNEQFF	TGTGCCAGCCACAGGGGGAATGAGCAGTTCTTC
.	.	TRBV7-3	TRBJ2-2	CASSAVLGTGEQFF	TGTGCCAGCAGCGCAGTGCTGGGCACCGGGGAGCAGTTTTTT
TRBD1	few	TRBV5-1	TRBJ2-1	CASVEGQGAYNEQFF	TGCGCCAGTGTTGAGGGACAGGGGGCCTACAATGAGCAGTTCTTC
TRBD1	.	TRBV7-9	TRBJ1-1	CASSLATGGSTEAFF	TGTGCCAGCAGCTTAGCCACAGGGGGAAGCACTGAAGCTTTCTTT
.	few	TRBV5-1	TRBJ1-1	CASTESGAHTEAFF	TGCGCCAGCACCGAATCAGGGGCCCACACTGAAGCTTTCTTT
.	.	TRBV29-1	TRBJ1-1	CSVGTWGGSEAFF	TGCAGCGTTGGGACCTGGGGAGGGTCTGAAGCTTTCTTT
.	.	TRBV2	TRBJ2-5	CASSEASNQETQYF	TGTGCCAGCAGTGAAGCTAGTAATCAAGAGACCCAGTACTTC
.	once	TRBV5-8	TRBJ2-1	CASNSGDLSYNEQFF	TGTGCCAGCAACTCAGGGGATTTATCCTACAATGAGCAGTTCTTC
TRBD1	once	TRBV6-2/TRBV6-3	TRBJ2-1	CASTGQGGETQFF	TGTGCCAGCACGGGACAGGGGGGAGAGACCCAGTTCTTC
TRBD1	few	TRBV27	TRBJ1-2	CASSLTRQGFRPGYGYTF	TGTGCCAGCAGTTTAACGAGACAGGGGTTCCGGCCCGGCTATGGCTACACCTTC
.	few	TRBV29-1	TRBJ1-2	CSVDFAWDYGYTF	TGCAGCGTTGATTTCGCTTGGGACTATGGCTACACCTTC